This record covers a single T cell receptor (beta chain). Its antigen is currently unknown. The data stem from a study of regulatory T cells in long-lasting Graves disease. Findings of the study overall: When disease was persistent, TRBV28, TRBJ1-2 and TRBJ2-5 were the favored segments.

Combining iRepertoire HTBI primers with Arm-PCR of CDR3 regions, the authors built TCR beta libraries. TCRdb processed the multiplex PCR reads anew with MiXCR; each CDR3 protein has one entry. The table records over 350,000 distinct CDR3 sequences, approximately 15% of them present only once. The time point was: newly diagnosed GD, antithyroid drugs for less than 3 months. PBMC-extracted RNA yielded the TCR library. CDR3 length: 12 amino acids. V lost 7 bases and J lost 9, with 12 bases in between. The V gene's germline CDR1 is KGHDR and CDR2 SFDVKD. This same sample was also taken into another study, of T cells in Graves' hyperthyroidism and ophthalmopathy.

The rearrangement uses TRBV24-1 and TRBJ2-1; D possibly corresponds to TRBD1 (5 bases). The sequence was collected from a woman aged 40 to 50 with Graves disease. This specimen was peripheral blood mononuclear cells (PBMCs), taken at new diagnosis, from a patient treated with antithyroid drugs. The CDR3 sequence is CATSIRASEQFF. The CDR3 DNA reads as TGTGCCACCAGCATCAGGGCGAGTGAGCAGTTCTTC.